This T cell receptor beta chain originates from a study of blood T cell repertoires in COVID-19. About the research overall: Sites across the United States, Italy and Spain contributed samples from acute and convalescent COVID-19. T cells, B-cell-depleted T cells, or PBMCs provided the cDNA or gDNA that served as material.

The CDR3 runs to 14 residues. In germline, CDR1 is SGHAT, CDR2 FQNNGV. Trimming cost V 4 bases and J 5 bases, with 14 bases left between them. Authors' data handling: Estimates of nucleated cell counts were drawn from the amplification of reference gene primers. The protocol was immunoSEQ multiplex PCR, while the TCRdb copy is restricted to in-frame clones and leaves out a portion. The D gene and trimming were derived from the DNA, and the V and J assignments and clone size from that table. The repertoire includes hundreds of thousands of clones, 65% to 90% of them detected once, and about 7.4% sits in the top ten.

Source material: peripheral blood. This rearrangement joins TRBV11-2 to TRBJ2-5; D is perhaps TRBD1 (6 bases). The sequence was collected from a woman aged 45 to 65 with acute or convalescent COVID-19. The CDR3 nucleotides read TGTGCCAGCAGCTCACTCAGGGGCTGGGAGACCCAGTACTTC. This gives the protein CASSSLRGWETQYF.